The text below deals with one TCR beta chain. Antigen unknown. MiXCR was run by TCRdb on the 5' RACE reads, yielding one entry per CDR3 protein. Among about 4,900 distinct CDR3 sequences listed, approximately 22% were seen once. The sample originates from a study of spatial heterogeneity in lung cancer. Across the whole study: Mean representation of each unique TCR and UMI combination in the raw reads exceeded 8.5 occurrences. Study outcomes and limitations: Counts that tracked tumor mutation counts were those of expanded intratumoral alpha and beta TCRs.

Described time point: sample taken at primary tumor resection. The clonotype was recovered from a male donor with early-stage non-small cell lung cancer. This sample comprised lung tumor tissue, obtained at surgery.

The CDR3 DNA follows: TGCAGTCCCCTGGGGGACACGGAGCAGTACTTC. It encodes CSPLGDTEQYF. This sequence joins TRBV20-1 and TRBJ2-7, with a possible D match to TRBD1 (6 bases). Trimming shortened V by 8 bases and J by 7 bases, and 15 bases separated the two germline ends. The CDR3 is 11 residues long. The germline CDR1 and CDR2 sequences are DFQATT and SNEGSKA (reference sequence).